Below, 28 T cell receptor beta chains from the same sample are listed, as sequenced in a study of shared clonotypes between healthy human individuals. Assay used: immunoSEQ multiplex PCR; TCRdb lists only in-frame clones, some missing. The table lists millions of clones, more than 80% of them singletons. Source material: naive CD4+ T cells from PBMCs. Subset here: CD45RA+ positively selected. These TCRs come from a man aged 18 to 30 in good health. Some clones in this sample may be carry-over from other donors' samples.

V usage is TRBV28 and J usage is TRBJ1-2, with D uncertain. The CDR3 is 12 amino acids. Trimming left V 5 bases short and J 3 bases short, with 7 bases between. Germline V gene data show CDR1 as MDHEN and CDR2 as SYDVKM. CDR3 nucleotides: TGTGCCAGCAGTAACAGTCACTATGGCTACACCTTC. Residues: CASSNSHYGYTF.

This chain connects TRBV10-2 to TRBJ2-3; TRBD2 aligns across 13 bases. The germline V gene encodes CDR1 WSHSY and CDR2 SAAADI. The CDR3 covers 14 residues. J was trimmed by 8 bases and V by 6 bases; bases with no gene match: 5. The CDR3 loop reads CASRAGTSGVTQYF. In DNA, the CDR3 is TGCGCCAGCAGGGCCGGGACTAGCGGGGTTACGCAGTATTTT.

The chain recombines TRBV28 with TRBJ2-3, with a weak D call TRBD2 (5 bases). V was shortened by 6 bases and J by 2 bases, with 15 bases between the two germline ends. There are 15 residues in the CDR3. CDR1 and CDR2 from the germline V gene are MDHEN and SYDVKM. CDR3 protein: CASREVGRVTDTQYF. The CDR3 DNA follows: TGTGCCAGCAGGGAGGTGGGTAGGGTCACAGATACGCAGTATTTT.

Notes on this clone: In the same sample, other DNA sequences code for this CDR3. This CDR3 reads CASSLMTEQETQYF. CDR3 sequence (DNA): TGTGCCAGCAGCCTAATGACAGAGCAAGAGACCCAGTACTTC. The chain has TRBV7-9 and TRBJ2-5, with D possibly TRBD1 on 5 matching bases. CDR1 and CDR2 (germline): SEHNR, FQNEAQ (reference sequence). V gave up 5 bases and J gave up 2 bases, with 12 bases separating them. CDR3 length: 14 residues.

About this clone: Distinct nucleotide sequences in the sample also encode this CDR3. The rearrangement links TRBV5-1 to TRBJ2-7; D could derive from TRBD1 or TRBD2 (5 bases each). CDR1 and CDR2 (germline): SGHRS, YFSETQ. The length of the CDR3 is 14 residues. The germline V and J ends were trimmed by 0 bases and 3 bases, with 10 bases remaining between them. CDR3 loop: CASSLGDASYEQYF. CDR3 DNA: TGCGCCAGCAGCTTGGGGGACGCTAGCTACGAGCAGTACTTC.

The chain couples TRBV25-1 to TRBJ1-2; 11 bases agree with TRBD1. V shed 6 bases and J 7 bases; nucleotides not matched to a gene: 4. The CDR3 runs 13 residues. Germline V CDR1 and CDR2: MGHDK, SYGVNS. CDR3 sequence: CASRGTGGFGYTF. In DNA, the CDR3 is TGTGCCAGCAGGGGGACAGGGGGATTTGGCTACACCTTC.

There are a few counts of this clone. The chain has TRBV1 and TRBJ1-2; TRBD1 is the table's D call and was not checked against the DNA. TRBV1 is flagged as a pseudogene. CDR3 length equals 16 residues. This chain's CDR3 is CTSSQVIPGKGDGYTF. CDR3 nucleotides: TGCACCAGCAGCCAAGTGATCCCAGGGAAAGGGGATGGCTACACCTTC.

V usage is TRBV5-1 and J usage is TRBJ1-3; possibly TRBD1 for D (5 bases). Germline V CDR1 and CDR2: SGHRS, YFSETQ. Trimming shortened V by 4 bases and J by 0 bases, and 23 bases separated the two germline ends. This CDR3 has 19 amino acids. CDR3 nucleotide sequence: TGCGCCAGCAGCCCGACCGGGACGGCCGGATCGCACTCTGGAAACACCATATATTTT. Protein sequence: CASSPTGTAGSHSGNTIYF.

A few counts support this clone. The chain joins TRBV5-1 to TRBJ2-1; no clear D gene. V lost 2 bases and J lost 2, with 14 bases in between. Per germline, CDR1 SGHRS and CDR2 YFSETQ. This CDR3 contains 16 residues. The CDR3 spells CASSFYPGRAYNEQFF. The CDR3 DNA reads TGCGCCAGCAGCTTTTACCCTGGCCGGGCCTACAATGAGCAGTTCTTC.

The chain uses TRBV9 and TRBJ2-1; 12 positions match TRBD2. The CDR3 loop spans 16 amino acids. Germline loops: CDR1 SGDLS, CDR2 YYNGEE. The J segment lost 5 bases and the V segment lost 3 bases, leaving 6 bases of the junction unmatched. CDR3 in amino acids: CASSGRLAGADNEQFF. CDR3 DNA sequence: TGTGCCAGCAGCGGAAGACTAGCGGGAGCCGACAATGAGCAGTTCTTC.

This sequence joins TRBV7-9 and TRBJ1-1, with 10 bases identical to TRBD1. The length of the CDR3 is 17 residues. The germline V gene encodes CDR1 SEHNR and CDR2 FQNEAQ (reference sequence). V lost 1 base and J lost 2; bases outside the gene matches: 7. The CDR3 loop reads CASSLDRGQGPNTEAFF. In DNA form, the CDR3 reads TGTGCCAGCAGCTTAGATCGGGGACAGGGGCCCAACACTGAAGCTTTCTTT.

The chain has TRBV2 and TRBJ2-1, with D perhaps matching TRBD1 or TRBD2 (5 bases each). The CDR3 length is 14 residues. V shed 8 bases and J shed 8 bases, with 19 bases lying between them. Germline lookup yields CDR1 SNHLY and CDR2 FYNNEI. The CDR3, as DNA: TGTGCCAGCCGCCGATGGGACCGCGATGATGAGCAGTTCTTC. This codes for CASRRWDRDDEQFF.

This sequence joins TRBV7-3 and TRBJ2-7; 10 bases fit TRBD1. Germline values: CDR1 SGHTA, CDR2 FQGTGA. After removal of 1 base from V and 3 bases from J, the junction contained 6 bases not matched to a gene. The CDR3 loop spans 16 amino acids. This CDR3 reads CASSLSGTGEYYEQYF. In nucleotides, the CDR3 is TGTGCCAGCAGCTTAAGTGGGACAGGGGAATACTACGAGCAGTACTTC. Based on the CDR3 plus reference TRBV7-3 and TRBJ2-7, the full variable domain is GAGVSQTPSNKVTEKGKYVELRCDPISGHTALYWYRQSLGQGPEFLIYFQGTGAADDSGLPNDRFFAVRPEGSVSTLKIQRTERGDSAVYLCASSLSGTGEYYEQYFGPGTRLTVT.

The chain couples TRBV2 to TRBJ2-3, with 11 bases aligning to TRBD2. Germline V gene lookup returns CDR1 SNHLY and CDR2 FYNNEI. The CDR3 loop spans 13 amino acids. J gave up 11 bases and V 6 bases, and 7 bases lay outside the gene matches. The CDR3 sequence: CASSLAGGRGQYF. The CDR3 DNA is TGTGCCAGCAGCTTAGCGGGAGGGCGGGGGCAGTATTTT.

This sequence joins TRBV6-5 and TRBJ2-3; 7 nucleotides agree with TRBD2. In germline, CDR1 is MNHEY, CDR2 SVGAGI. Trimming removed 2 bases from V and 0 bases from J; junction bases left unmatched: 5. This CDR3 contains 16 residues. CDR3 amino acids: CASSYQSGASTDTQYF. For the CDR3, the DNA is TGTGCCAGCAGTTACCAGAGCGGGGCTAGCACAGATACGCAGTATTTT.

Only a few counts were recorded for this clone. The J gene is TRBJ1-1, the V gene TRBV5-1, with 9 bases fitting TRBD1. This CDR3 spans 15 amino acids. V gave up 2 bases and J gave up 1 base; unmatched junction bases: 3. Germline-derived CDR1 and CDR2 are SGHRS and YFSETQ. This CDR3 reads CASSLQGAKNTEAFF. The CDR3 DNA is TGCGCCAGCAGCTTACAGGGGGCTAAGAACACTGAAGCTTTCTTT.

The rearrangement links TRBV19 to TRBJ2-7; TRBD1 is a possible D gene (6 bases). V shed 11 bases and J shed 3 bases, with 20 bases lying between them. The CDR3 is 14 residues long. Germline V CDR1 and CDR2: LNHDA, SQIVND (reference sequence). CDR3 residues: CASQQGWGNYEQYF. CDR3 coding DNA: TGTGCCTCACAACAGGGATGGGGAAACTACGAGCAGTACTTC. Using reference TRBV19 and TRBJ2-7 for the parts outside the CDR3, the full variable domain is DGGITQSPKYLFRKEGQNVTLSCEQNLNHDAMYWYRQDPGQGLRLIYYSQIVNDFQKGDIAEGYSVSREKKESFPLTVTSAQKNPTAFYLCASQQGWGNYEQYFGPGTRLTVT.

The chain employs TRBV6-1 and TRBJ2-2, with D perhaps TRBD1 (6 bases). The CDR3 length is 15 residues. Germline CDR1 is MNHNS and CDR2 is SASEGT. Trimming shortened V by 4 bases and J by 7 bases, and 16 bases separated the two germline ends. CDR3 loop: CASSGQPQGVGELFF. For the CDR3, the DNA is TGTGCCAGCAGTGGCCAGCCACAGGGAGTCGGGGAGCTGTTTTTT.

The chain is built from TRBV7-2 and TRBJ2-7, with 11 bases matching TRBD1. V dropped 2 bases and J dropped 5; count of bases not matched to a gene: 5. The CDR3 length is 15 residues. Germline V gene sequence: CDR1 SGHTA, CDR2 FQGNSA. The CDR3 loop is CASSLQGQGVNEQYF. The CDR3 bases are TGTGCCAGCAGCTTACAGGGACAGGGGGTAAACGAGCAGTACTTC.

The chain carries TRBV7-9 and TRBJ2-3, with D perhaps TRBD2 (6 bases). The CDR3 extends over 13 amino acids. Trimming left V 11 bases short and J 3 bases short, with 15 bases between. The germline gives CDR1 SEHNR, CDR2 FQNEAQ (reference sequence). The CDR3 reads CAHGGIWTDTQYF. The CDR3 nucleotides read TGTGCCCATGGAGGGATATGGACAGATACGCAGTATTTT.

This clone occurred once. The gene calls are TRBV27 and TRBJ1-5, with a possible D match to TRBD1 (6 bases). Trimming took 2 bases from V and 2 from J, leaving 13 bases between them. The CDR3 consists of 16 residues. In germline, CDR1 is MNHEY, CDR2 SMNVEV (reference sequence). The DNA of the CDR3 is TGTGCCAGCAGTTTACGGGGGGGGCTAGGCAATCAGCCCCAGCATTTT. Encoded protein: CASSLRGGLGNQPQHF.

This rearrangement joins TRBV5-1 to TRBJ2-1; weak D call: TRBD2 (6 bases). V was shortened by 4 bases and J by 11 bases, with 13 bases between the two germline ends. Germline V gene data show CDR1 as SGHRS and CDR2 as YFSETQ. CDR3 length: 12 amino acids. Written as DNA, the CDR3 is TGCGCCAGCAGCCTCGATGGGACTCAGCAGTTCTTC. Its protein is CASSLDGTQQFF.

The V call is TRBV5-5, the J call TRBJ2-3, with 10 bases that match TRBD2. The CDR3 runs to 14 residues. The germline gives CDR1 SGHKS, CDR2 YYEKEE (reference sequence). Losses at the gene ends were 5 bases for V and 1 base for J; bases not matched to a gene: 1. The CDR3 region has the DNA TGTGCCAGCAGGGGGACTAGCGGCACAGATACGCAGTATTTT. Residues: CASRGTSGTDTQYF.

The table lists this clone with a count of one. The chain is built from TRBV29-1 and TRBJ2-7, with D unresolved. This CDR3 has 13 amino acids. Deletions cut 1 base from V and 3 bases from J, with 10 bases between. Germline V gives CDR1 SQVTM, CDR2 ANQGSEA. CDR3 sequence: CSVEGQDGYEQYF. CDR3 coding DNA: TGCAGCGTTGAAGGGCAGGACGGCTACGAGCAGTACTTC.

This chain connects TRBV7-8 to TRBJ1-1; no clear D gene. Germline assignment: CDR1 SGHVS and CDR2 FQNEAQ. The CDR3 extends over 14 amino acids. V lost 0 bases and J lost 5, with 10 bases in between. The CDR3 DNA reads as TGTGCCAGCAGCTTAGCGCTAGGTGCGACTGAAGCTTTCTTT. This translates into CASSLALGATEAFF.

The chain is built from TRBV9 and TRBJ2-2, with D perhaps TRBD1 (6 bases). Trimming stripped 4 bases from V and 1 base from J, with 11 bases between. Germline CDR1 and CDR2: SGDLS and YYNGEE. The CDR3 is made up of 15 amino acids. The CDR3 sequence is CASSSPDRNTGELFF. CDR3 nucleotide sequence: TGTGCCAGCAGCTCCCCGGACAGGAACACCGGGGAGCTGTTTTTT.

The chain recombines TRBV5-1 with TRBJ2-7; 7 bases align to TRBD2. Germline V lookup: CDR1 SGHRS, CDR2 YFSETQ. This CDR3 has 14 residues. The ends lost 5 bases at V and 0 bases at J; junction bases unmatched: 5. The CDR3 here is CASRGLPHSYEQYF. The CDR3 bases are TGCGCCAGCAGGGGACTACCCCACTCCTACGAGCAGTACTTC.

This clone appeared a single time. V and J are TRBV27 and TRBJ1-4, with a possible D match to TRBD1 (5 bases). Germline CDR1 and CDR2: MNHEY and SMNVEV (reference sequence). V lost 6 bases to trimming and J lost 6 bases, with 20 bases between them. This CDR3 is built from 16 residues. This CDR3 reads CASSPDGNGGDEKLFF. The CDR3 DNA reads TGTGCCAGCAGCCCGGACGGAAATGGGGGGGATGAAAAACTGTTTTTT. The full variable domain, completed using reference TRBV27 and TRBJ1-4, is EAQVTQNPRYLITVTGKKLTVTCSQNMNHEYMSWYRQDPGLGLRQIYYSMNVEVTDKGDVPEGYKVSRKEKRNFPLILESPSPNQTSLYFCASSPDGNGGDEKLFFGSGTQLSVL.